This paragraph covers one T cell receptor (beta chain) sequence. Its specificity is not known. Here immunoSEQ multiplex PCR was the method, and the copy in TCRdb shows in-frame clones only, minus some. The sample lists under 170,000 clones, under 95% occurring once. The CDR3 sequence is 16 residues long. V lost 0 bases and J lost 2, with 8 bases in between. Germline V CDR1 and CDR2: LNHDA, SQIVND (reference sequence). This entry comes from a study of T cell responses to AZD1222 COVID-19 vaccine. Study-wide results and caveats: It was only a handful of AZD1222 recipients who were seropositive at baseline. The donor cohort was predominantly white British with a female majority, and clonal diversity may have been underestimated. Compared with day 0, the breadth and depth of the Spike-specific TCR repertoire rose significantly after two doses of AZD1222. Repertoire sampling happened only post peak T cell response.

The source is an adult who received the AZD1222 COVID-19 vaccine. The chain recombines TRBV19 with TRBJ2-6, with D uncertain. Sequenced material: peripheral blood, taken 28 days after the second AZD1222 dose. CDR3 loop: CASSIEGSPGANVLTF. The CDR3 coding sequence is TGTGCCAGTAGTATAGAAGGCAGCCCTGGGGCCAACGTCCTGACTTTC.